This passage covers 11 T cell receptor beta chains from one sample sequenced in a study of metastatic and nonmetastatic thyroid tumors (dated by TCRdb to 2018 to 2021). The library was made by PCR. The sequencing machine was an Illumina HiSeq 4000. TCRdb took the public reads, trimmed them with fastp at Q25, ran MiXCR for clone calling and kept in-frame beta chains. The sample table holds approximately 40,000 clones, of which about an eighth were seen once. Roughly a quarter of the sample lies in the top ten. Before undergoing thyroid surgery, none of the patients had been given any kind of treatment. The sample taken for sequencing was blood. The receptors here all came from a female donor with papillary thyroid cancer or a benign thyroid nodule (not recorded which). Some clones in this sample may be carry-over from other donors' samples.

This clone was counted at least ten times. V and J are TRBV9 and TRBJ2-2; no reliable D call. The CDR3 consists of 15 residues. Between the trimmed V and J ends, which lost 6 bases and 1 base, there was a span of 13 bases. CDR1 is SGDLS and CDR2 is YYNGEE in the germline V gene. For the CDR3, the DNA is TGTGCCAGCACCACTGAGTCTGTGAACACCGGGGAGCTGTTTTTT. As protein: CASTTESVNTGELFF.

In its sample, this clone was seen a few times. The chain recombines TRBV6-1 with TRBJ2-7, with D possibly TRBD2 on 6 matching bases. The germline V and J ends were trimmed by 4 bases and 7 bases, with 14 bases remaining between them. The CDR3 has 13 residues. Germline values: CDR1 MNHNS, CDR2 SASEGT. The CDR3 nucleotides read TGTGCCAGCAGTGTCGGGAGCAGGGAAGAGCAGTACTTC. It translates to CASSVGSREEQYF.

This clone has ten or more counts. The junction does not match germline at one end; this may be a read error. The rearrangement joins TRBV10-3 to TRBJ2-1; 9 bases align to TRBD2. Germline V gene sequence: CDR1 ENHRY, CDR2 SYGVKD. The CDR3 contains 17 residues. CDR3 amino acids: CASSGLGREGIYNEQFF. In nucleotides, the CDR3 is TGTGCCAGCAGTGGTCTTGGGCGGGAGGGAATCTACAATGAGCAGTTCTTC.

In this sample, this clone turned up many times. The gene calls are TRBV10-2 and TRBJ1-1; D not resolved. Trimming took off 0 bases at V and 10 bases at J, with 9 bases between the two ends. The CDR3 has 12 amino acids. The germline V gene encodes CDR1 WSHSY and CDR2 SAAADI. Here the CDR3 reads CASSESLIGAFF. DNA of the CDR3: TGCGCCAGCAGTGAGTCGCTAATTGGAGCTTTCTTT.

This clone appeared many times. The chain couples TRBV15 to TRBJ1-6; the D is unclear. Germline V CDR1 and CDR2: LNHNV, YYDKDF (reference sequence). The CDR3 length is 18 residues. V was trimmed by 0 bases and J by 7 bases, leaving 19 bases between them. CDR3 in amino acids: CATSREELIPYENSPLHF. The CDR3 coding sequence is TGTGCCACCAGCAGAGAGGAGTTAATTCCCTATGAGAATTCACCCCTCCACTTT. Looking up the rest from reference TRBV15 and TRBJ1-6 gives the full variable domain: DAMVIQNPRYQVTQFGKPVTLSCSQTLNHNVMYWYQQKSSQAPKLLFHYYDKDFNNEADTPDNFQSRRPNTSFCFLDIRSPGLGDTAMYLCATSREELIPYENSPLHFGNGTRLTVT.

This clone came up many times. The V and J genes are TRBV5-1 and TRBJ2-1; perhaps TRBD2 as D (6 bases). The CDR3 runs to 16 residues. Germline-derived CDR1 and CDR2 are SGHRS and YFSETQ. V dropped 0 bases and J dropped 1 base, with 11 bases sitting between them. CDR3 residues: CASSLASESSYNEQFF. CDR3 sequence (DNA): TGCGCCAGCAGCTTGGCTAGCGAGAGTTCCTACAATGAGCAGTTCTTC.

This clone has ten or more counts. J is TRBJ1-1 and V is TRBV30, with D unresolved. The CDR3 is 13 amino acids. Trimming removed 3 bases from V and 0 bases from J, with 8 bases in between. Germline values: CDR1 GTSNPN, CDR2 SVGIG (reference sequence). The CDR3: CAWSVLMNTEAFF. The CDR3 nucleotides read TGTGCCTGGAGCGTTCTGATGAACACTGAAGCTTTCTTT.

This clone occurred a few times. A much larger clone differs by one base, so this may be a read error. The chain has TRBV6-1 and TRBJ2-1; 9 nucleotides line up with TRBD2. CDR3 length: 17 amino acids. The V gene's germline CDR1 is MNHNS and CDR2 SASEGT. The CDR3 here is CASKALRLAGLLNEQFF. CDR3 nucleotide sequence: TGCGCCAGCAAAGCTCTCCGGCTAGCGGGACTGTTAAATGAGCAGTTCTTC.

There are many counts of this clone. The chain combines TRBV20-1 with TRBJ1-4; 7 nucleotides align to TRBD1. The ends lost 6 bases at V and 0 bases at J; junction bases unmatched: 7. CDR1 is DFQATT, CDR2 SNEGSKA, per germline (reference sequence). The length of the CDR3 is 15 residues. The CDR3 bases are TGCAGTGCCCAGGGGGGAGGCGCAACTAATGAAAAACTGTTTTTT. It encodes CSAQGGGATNEKLFF.

The genes are TRBV12-3 or TRBV12-4 and TRBJ2-7; weak D call: TRBD2 (6 bases). The CDR3 length is 16 residues. Trimming pared 6 bases from V and 2 bases from J, leaving 20 bases between. CDR3 bases: TGTGCCAGCAGCTTCTCGGGGGTTGGCGGCACCTACGAGCAGTACTTC. This gives the protein CASSFSGVGGTYEQYF.

This clone was counted at least ten times. J is TRBJ2-3 and V is TRBV6-1; 7 nucleotides match TRBD2. The CDR3 is made up of 15 amino acids. In germline, CDR1 is MNHNS, CDR2 SASEGT. The junction had 4 bases not matched to a gene; V was cut back by 2 bases and J by 2 bases. CDR3 sequence reads: CASSEIAGDTDTQYF. In DNA form, the CDR3 reads TGTGCCAGCAGTGAAATAGCGGGTGACACAGATACGCAGTATTTT.